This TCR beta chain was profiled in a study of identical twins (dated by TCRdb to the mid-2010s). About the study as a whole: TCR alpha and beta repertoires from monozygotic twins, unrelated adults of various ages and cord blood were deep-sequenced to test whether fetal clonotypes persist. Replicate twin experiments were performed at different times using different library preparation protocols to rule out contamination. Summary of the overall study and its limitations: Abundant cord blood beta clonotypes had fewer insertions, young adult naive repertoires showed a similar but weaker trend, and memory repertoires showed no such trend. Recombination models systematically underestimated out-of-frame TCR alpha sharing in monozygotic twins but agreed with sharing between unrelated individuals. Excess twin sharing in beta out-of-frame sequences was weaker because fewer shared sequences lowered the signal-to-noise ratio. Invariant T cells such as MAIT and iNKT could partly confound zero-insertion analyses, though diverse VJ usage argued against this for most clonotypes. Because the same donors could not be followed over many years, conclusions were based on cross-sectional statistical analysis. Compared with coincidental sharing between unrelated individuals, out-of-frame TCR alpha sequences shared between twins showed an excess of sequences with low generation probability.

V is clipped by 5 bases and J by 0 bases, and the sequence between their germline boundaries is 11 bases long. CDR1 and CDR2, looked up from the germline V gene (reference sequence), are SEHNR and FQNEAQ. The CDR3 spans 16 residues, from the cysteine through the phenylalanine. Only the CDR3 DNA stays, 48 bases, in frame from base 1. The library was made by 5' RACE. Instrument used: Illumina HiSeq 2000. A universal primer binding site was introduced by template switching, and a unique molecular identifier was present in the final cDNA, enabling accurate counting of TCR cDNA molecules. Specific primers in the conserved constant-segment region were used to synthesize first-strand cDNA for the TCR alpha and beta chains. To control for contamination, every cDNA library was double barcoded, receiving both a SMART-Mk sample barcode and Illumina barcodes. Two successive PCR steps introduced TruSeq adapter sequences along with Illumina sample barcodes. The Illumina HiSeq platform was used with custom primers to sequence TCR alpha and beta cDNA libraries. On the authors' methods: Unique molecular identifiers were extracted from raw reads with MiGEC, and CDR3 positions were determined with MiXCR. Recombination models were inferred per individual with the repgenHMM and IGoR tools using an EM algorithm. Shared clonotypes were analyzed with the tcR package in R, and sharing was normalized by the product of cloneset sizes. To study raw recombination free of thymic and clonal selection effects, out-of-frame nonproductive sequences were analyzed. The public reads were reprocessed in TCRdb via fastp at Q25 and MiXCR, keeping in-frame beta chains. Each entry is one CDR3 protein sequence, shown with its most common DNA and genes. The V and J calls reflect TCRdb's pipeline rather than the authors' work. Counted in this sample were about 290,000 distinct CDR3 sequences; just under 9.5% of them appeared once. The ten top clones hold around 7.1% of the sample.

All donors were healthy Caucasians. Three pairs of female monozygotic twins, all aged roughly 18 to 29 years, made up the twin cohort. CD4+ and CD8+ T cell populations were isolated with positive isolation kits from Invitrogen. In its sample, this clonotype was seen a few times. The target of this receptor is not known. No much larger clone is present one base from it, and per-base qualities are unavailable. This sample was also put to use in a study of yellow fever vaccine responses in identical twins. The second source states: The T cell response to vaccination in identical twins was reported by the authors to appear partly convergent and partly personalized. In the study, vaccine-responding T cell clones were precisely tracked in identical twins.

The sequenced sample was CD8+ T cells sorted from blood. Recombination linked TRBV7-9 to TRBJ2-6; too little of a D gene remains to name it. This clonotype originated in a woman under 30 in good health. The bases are TGTGCCAGCAGCACTCTCGGCCACTCTGGGGCCAACGTCCTGACTTTC. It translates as CASSTLGHSGANVLTF.